Listed below are T cell receptor beta chains from one sample, sequenced in a study of blood T cell repertoires in COVID-19. Assay: immunoSEQ multiplex PCR; the TCRdb copy retains only in-frame clones and omits some. The repertoire holds about 410,000 clones, with 70% to 90% as singletons. The sequencing input was peripheral blood. Receptors were obtained from a woman aged 30 to 39 with active or convalescent COVID-19. CDR3s include the opening cysteine and the closing phenylalanine or tryptophan. The D gene is left open where the match is weak. Only part of the rows carry a size: once, few, many, or a class if the clone is expanded.

CDR3aa | CDR3nt | d_gene | abundance | j_gene | v_gene
CASSYRDLQFF | TGTGCCAGCAGTTACCGGGACTTACAGTTCTTC | - | - | TRBJ2-1 | TRBV6-2/TRBV6-3
CAWSGRNEAFF | TGTGCCTGGAGTGGGAGGAATGAAGCTTTCTTT | - | - | TRBJ1-1 | TRBV30
CASSTQQGAILYGYTF | TGTGCCAGTAGTACCCAACAGGGGGCGATCCTCTATGGCTACACCTTC | TRBD1 | - | TRBJ1-2 | TRBV19
CSASRGQGVTDTQYF | TGCAGTGCTAGTAGGGGTCAGGGGGTCACAGATACGCAGTATTTT | TRBD1 | - | TRBJ2-3 | TRBV20-1
CASSQFTEAFF | TGTGCCAGCAGTCAATTCACTGAAGCTTTCTTT | - | - | TRBJ1-1 | TRBV12-3/TRBV12-4
CASSLGQGSTPQHF | TGTGCCAGCAGCCTTGGACAGGGGAGCACGCCCCAGCATTTT | TRBD1 | - | TRBJ1-5 | TRBV27
CASSRFPSGANVLTF | TGTGCCAGCAGTCGTTTTCCCTCTGGGGCCAACGTCCTGACTTTC | - | - | TRBJ2-6 | TRBV6-5
CASSLSRAFGYGYTF | TGTGCCAGCAGTTTATCCAGGGCTTTCGGCTATGGCTACACCTTC | - | - | TRBJ1-2 | TRBV27
CASSQGGGGAVKTQYF | TGCGCCAGCAGCCAAGGAGGCGGGGGGGCTGTAAAGACCCAGTACTTC | TRBD2 | - | TRBJ2-5 | TRBV4-1
CSAQGGSGYTF | TGCAGTGCGCAAGGGGGTAGTGGCTACACCTTC | - | - | TRBJ1-2 | TRBV20-1
CASSPTNGLAGVSEFF | TGTGCCAGCTCACCGACCAACGGCCTAGCGGGAGTGTCAGAGTTCTTC | TRBD2 | few | TRBJ2-1 | TRBV18
CASSSRGLRAGPANTGELFF | TGTGCCAGCAGCTCAAGGGGGTTACGAGCGGGACCCGCGAACACCGGGGAGCTGTTTTTT | - | - | TRBJ2-2 | TRBV7-7
CASSETGGRGYGYTF | TGTGCCAGCAGTGAGACAGGGGGCAGAGGCTATGGCTACACCTTC | TRBD1 | - | TRBJ1-2 | TRBV2
CASSQDWTFSYEQYF | TGCGCCAGCAGCCAGGACTGGACCTTTTCCTACGAGCAGTACTTC | - | - | TRBJ2-7 | TRBV4-1
CASSQNRGAKTEAFF | TGCGCCAGCAGCCAAAACAGGGGGGCGAAGACTGAAGCTTTCTTT | TRBD1 | few | TRBJ1-1 | TRBV4-1
CASSTGQLNYGYTF | TGCGCCAGCAGCACAGGACAGCTTAACTATGGCTACACCTTC | - | - | TRBJ1-2 | TRBV5-1
CASSYLIREGLYNEQFF | TGTGCCAGCAGTTACTTAATCCGGGAGGGACTTTACAATGAGCAGTTCTTC | TRBD2 | once | TRBJ2-1 | TRBV6-2/TRBV6-3
CASSLSPGRTEAFF | TGTGCCAGCAGTTTATCTCCGGGGAGAACTGAAGCTTTCTTT | - | - | TRBJ1-1 | TRBV27
CASSLEGQINQPQHF | TGCGCCAGCAGCTTGGAGGGACAGATCAATCAGCCCCAGCATTTT | TRBD1 | - | TRBJ1-5 | TRBV5-1
CASSIPRQDTEAFF | TGTGCCAGTAGTATACCCCGACAGGATACTGAAGCTTTCTTT | - | - | TRBJ1-1 | TRBV19
CASSKAAVFYGYTF | TGTGCCAGCAGCAAAGCCGCGGTTTTCTATGGCTACACCTTC | - | - | TRBJ1-2 | TRBV21-1
CASWGTGGYEQYF | TGCGCCAGCTGGGGGACAGGGGGCTACGAGCAGTACTTC | TRBD1 | - | TRBJ2-7 | TRBV5-1
CASSSAGGNEQFF | TGTGCCAGCAGCTCGGCGGGGGGGAATGAGCAGTTCTTC | TRBD2 | - | TRBJ2-1 | TRBV5-4
CASDARDTDTEAFF | TGCGCCAGCGATGCCCGGGACACCGACACTGAAGCTTTCTTT | - | - | TRBJ1-1 | TRBV10-2
CASSSSGGAHNEQFF | TGTGCCAGCAGTTCTAGCGGGGGGGCCCACAATGAGCAGTTCTTC | TRBD2 | - | TRBJ2-1 | TRBV27
CASITGLAGGLETQYF | TGCGCCAGCATCACGGGACTAGCGGGGGGGCTAGAGACCCAGTACTTC | TRBD2 | - | TRBJ2-5 | TRBV5-1
CASSGWTGGGTEAFF | TGTGCCAGCAGCGGATGGACAGGGGGCGGCACTGAAGCTTTCTTT | TRBD1 | - | TRBJ1-1 | TRBV5-6
CASSQALGQGIMNTEAFF | TGCGCCAGCAGCCAAGCATTAGGGCAGGGGATAATGAACACTGAAGCTTTCTTT | - | - | TRBJ1-1 | TRBV4-1
CASSLALTSGSYEQYF | TGTGCCAGCAGCTTGGCCTTGACTAGCGGGAGTTACGAGCAGTACTTC | TRBD2 | - | TRBJ2-7 | TRBV5-5
CASTDTGVNTEAFF | TGTGCCAGCACCGATACAGGAGTTAACACTGAAGCTTTCTTT | - | - | TRBJ1-1 | TRBV6-5
CASSQAGGSTGELFF | TGTGCCAGCAGCCAAGCCGGGGGAAGCACCGGGGAGCTGTTTTTT | - | - | TRBJ2-2 | TRBV3-1/TRBV3-2
CASSYREHGWNEQFF | TGTGCCAGCAGCTACAGGGAACACGGGTGGAATGAGCAGTTCTTC | - | - | TRBJ2-1 | TRBV5-6
CASSLRENQPQHF | TGTGCCAGCAGCTTGAGAGAGAATCAGCCCCAGCATTTT | - | - | TRBJ1-5 | TRBV12-3/TRBV12-4
CASSSHRVGPGANVLTF | TGTGCCAGTAGTTCCCACAGGGTTGGTCCTGGGGCCAACGTCCTGACTTTC | - | - | TRBJ2-6 | TRBV19
CASSLTSFNEQFF | TGCGCCAGCAGCCTGACTAGTTTCAATGAGCAGTTCTTC | - | - | TRBJ2-1 | TRBV5-1